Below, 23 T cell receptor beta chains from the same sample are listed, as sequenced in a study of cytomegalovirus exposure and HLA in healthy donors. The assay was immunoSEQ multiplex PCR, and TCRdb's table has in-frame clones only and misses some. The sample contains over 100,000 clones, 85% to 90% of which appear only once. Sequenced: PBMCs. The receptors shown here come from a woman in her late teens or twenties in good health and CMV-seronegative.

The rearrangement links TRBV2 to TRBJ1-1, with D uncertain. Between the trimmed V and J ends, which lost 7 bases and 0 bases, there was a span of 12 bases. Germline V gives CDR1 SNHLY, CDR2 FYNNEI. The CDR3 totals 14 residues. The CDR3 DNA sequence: TGTGCCAGCACCCCTACCGACATGAACACTGAAGCTTTCTTT. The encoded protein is CASTPTDMNTEAFF.

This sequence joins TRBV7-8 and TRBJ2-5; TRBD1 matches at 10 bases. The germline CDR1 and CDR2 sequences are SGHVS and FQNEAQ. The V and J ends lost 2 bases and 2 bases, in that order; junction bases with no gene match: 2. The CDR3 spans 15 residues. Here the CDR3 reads CASSLWGQGQETQYF. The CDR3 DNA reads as TGTGCCAGCAGCTTATGGGGACAGGGGCAAGAGACCCAGTACTTC.

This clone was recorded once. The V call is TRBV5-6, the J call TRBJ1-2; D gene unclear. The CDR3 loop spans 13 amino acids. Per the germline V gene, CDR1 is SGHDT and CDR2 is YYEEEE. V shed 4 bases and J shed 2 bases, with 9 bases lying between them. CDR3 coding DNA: TGTGCCAGCAGCGGAGGCCTAAACTATGGCTACACCTTC. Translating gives CASSGGLNYGYTF. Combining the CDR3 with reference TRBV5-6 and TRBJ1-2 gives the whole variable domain DAGVTQSPTHLIKTRGQQVTLRCSPKSGHDTVSWYQQALGQGPQFIFQYYEEEERQRGNFPDRFSGHQFPNYSSELNVNALLLGDSALYLCASSGGLNYGYTFGSGTRLTVV.

This chain's CDR3 is CSTRTGGTDTQYF. The CDR3 nucleotides are TGCAGCACGAGGACAGGGGGCACAGATACGCAGTATTTT. J is TRBJ2-3 and V is TRBV29-1; 9 positions match TRBD1. After removal of 8 bases from V and 1 base from J, the junction contained 4 bases not matched to a gene. This CDR3 is built from 13 residues. Germline loops: CDR1 SQVTM, CDR2 ANQGSEA.

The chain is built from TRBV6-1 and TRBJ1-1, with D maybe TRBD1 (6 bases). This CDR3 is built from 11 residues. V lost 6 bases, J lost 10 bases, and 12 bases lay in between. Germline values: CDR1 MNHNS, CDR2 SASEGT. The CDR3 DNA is TGTGCCAGCAGATACCGGGACACAGCTTTCTTT. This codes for CASRYRDTAFF.

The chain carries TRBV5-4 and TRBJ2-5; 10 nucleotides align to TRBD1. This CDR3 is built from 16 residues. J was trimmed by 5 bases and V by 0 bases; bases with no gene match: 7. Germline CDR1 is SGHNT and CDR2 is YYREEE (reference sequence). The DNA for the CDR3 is TGTGCCAGCAGCTTGGGAGGACAGGGGGTTGGGGAGACCCAGTACTTC. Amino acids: CASSLGGQGVGETQYF.

The CDR3 sequence is CASSYHRDNSPLHF. In nucleotides, the CDR3 is TGTGCCAGCAGTTACCACAGAGATAATTCACCCCTCCACTTT. The chain has TRBV6-5 and TRBJ1-6; D call uncertain. V was clipped by 2 bases and J by 5 bases, with 7 bases between them. The CDR3 totals 14 residues. CDR1 and CDR2 from the germline V gene are MNHEY and SVGAGI.

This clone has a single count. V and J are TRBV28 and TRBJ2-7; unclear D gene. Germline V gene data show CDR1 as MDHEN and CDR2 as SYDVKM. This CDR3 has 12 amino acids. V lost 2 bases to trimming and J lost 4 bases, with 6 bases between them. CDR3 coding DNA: TGTGCCAGCAGTTTACGGTTTTACGAGCAGTACTTC. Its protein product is CASSLRFYEQYF.

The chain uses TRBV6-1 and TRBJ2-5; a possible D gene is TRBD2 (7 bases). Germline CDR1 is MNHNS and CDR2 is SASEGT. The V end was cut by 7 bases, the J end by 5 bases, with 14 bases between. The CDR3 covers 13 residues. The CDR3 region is CASTNGGQETQYF. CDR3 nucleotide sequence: TGTGCCAGCACTAACGGGGGGCAGGAGACCCAGTACTTC.

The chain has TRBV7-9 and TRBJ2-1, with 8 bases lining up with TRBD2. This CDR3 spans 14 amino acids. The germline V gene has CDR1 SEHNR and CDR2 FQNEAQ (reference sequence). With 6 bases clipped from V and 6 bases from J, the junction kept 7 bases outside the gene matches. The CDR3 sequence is CASRKSGGANEQFF. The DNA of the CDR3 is TGTGCCAGCAGGAAATCCGGGGGGGCCAATGAGCAGTTCTTC.

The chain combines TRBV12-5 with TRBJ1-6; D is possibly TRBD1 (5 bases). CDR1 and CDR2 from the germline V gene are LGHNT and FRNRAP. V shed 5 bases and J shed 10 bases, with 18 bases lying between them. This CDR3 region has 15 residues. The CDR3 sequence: CASGRREWGFSPLHF. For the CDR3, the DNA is TGTGCTAGTGGTCGCAGGGAATGGGGTTTCTCACCCCTCCACTTT.

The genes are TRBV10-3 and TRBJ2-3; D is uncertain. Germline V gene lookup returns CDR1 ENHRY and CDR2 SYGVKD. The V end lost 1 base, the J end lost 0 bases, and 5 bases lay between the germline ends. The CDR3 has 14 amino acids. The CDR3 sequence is CAISEWASTDTQYF. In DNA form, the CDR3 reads TGTGCCATCAGTGAGTGGGCCAGCACAGATACGCAGTATTTT.

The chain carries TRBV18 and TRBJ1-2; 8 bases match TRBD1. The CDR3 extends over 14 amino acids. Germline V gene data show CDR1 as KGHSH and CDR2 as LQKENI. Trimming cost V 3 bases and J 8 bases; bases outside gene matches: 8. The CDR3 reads CASSPSGGAEGYTF. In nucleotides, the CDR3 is TGTGCCAGCTCACCCTCAGGGGGCGCTGAGGGCTACACCTTC.

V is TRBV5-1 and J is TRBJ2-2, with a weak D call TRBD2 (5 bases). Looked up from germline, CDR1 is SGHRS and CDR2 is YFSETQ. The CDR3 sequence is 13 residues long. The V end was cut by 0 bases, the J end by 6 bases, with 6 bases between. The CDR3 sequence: CASSLGGSGELFF. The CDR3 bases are TGCGCCAGCAGCTTGGGAGGGTCCGGGGAGCTGTTTTTT.

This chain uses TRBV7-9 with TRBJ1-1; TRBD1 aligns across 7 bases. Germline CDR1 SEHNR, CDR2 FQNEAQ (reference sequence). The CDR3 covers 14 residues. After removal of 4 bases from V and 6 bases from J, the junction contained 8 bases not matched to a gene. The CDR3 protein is CASSYDRVRAEAFF. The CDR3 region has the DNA TGTGCCAGCAGCTACGACAGGGTAAGGGCTGAAGCTTTCTTT.

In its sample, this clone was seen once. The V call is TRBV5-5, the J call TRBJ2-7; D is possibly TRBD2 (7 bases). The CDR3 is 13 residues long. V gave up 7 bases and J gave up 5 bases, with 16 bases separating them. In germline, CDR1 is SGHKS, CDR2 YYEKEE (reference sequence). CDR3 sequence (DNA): TGTGCCAGCTTCCAGGGAGGGGGAAACGAGCAGTACTTC. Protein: CASFQGGGNEQYF. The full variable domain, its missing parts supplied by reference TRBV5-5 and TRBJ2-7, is DAGVTQSPTHLIKTRGQQVTLRCSPISGHKSVSWYQQVLGQGPQFIFQYYEKEERGRGNFPDRFSARQFPNYSSELNVNALLLGDSALYLCASFQGGGNEQYFGPGTRLTVT.

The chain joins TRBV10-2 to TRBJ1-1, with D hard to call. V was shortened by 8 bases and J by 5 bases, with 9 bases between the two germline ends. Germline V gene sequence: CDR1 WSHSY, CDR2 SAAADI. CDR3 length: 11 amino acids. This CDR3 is CASGRVTEAFF. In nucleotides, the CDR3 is TGCGCCAGCGGGCGGGTTACTGAAGCTTTCTTT.

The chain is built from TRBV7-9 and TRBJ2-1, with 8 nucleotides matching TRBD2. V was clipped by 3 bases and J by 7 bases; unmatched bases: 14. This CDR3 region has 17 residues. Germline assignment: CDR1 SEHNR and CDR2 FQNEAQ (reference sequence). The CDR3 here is CASSFALGTRSFNEQFF. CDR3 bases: TGTGCCAGCAGCTTCGCACTCGGGACTAGATCCTTTAATGAGCAGTTCTTC.

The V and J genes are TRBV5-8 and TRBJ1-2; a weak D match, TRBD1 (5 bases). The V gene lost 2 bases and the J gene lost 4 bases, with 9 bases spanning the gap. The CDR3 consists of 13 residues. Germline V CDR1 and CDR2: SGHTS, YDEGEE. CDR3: CASSLRGGYGYTF. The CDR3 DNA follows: TGTGCCAGCAGCTTAAGGGGCGGCTATGGCTACACCTTC.

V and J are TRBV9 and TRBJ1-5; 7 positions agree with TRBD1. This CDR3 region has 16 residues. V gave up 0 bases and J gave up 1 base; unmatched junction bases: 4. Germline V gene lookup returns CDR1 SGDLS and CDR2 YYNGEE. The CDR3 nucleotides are TGTGCCAGCAGCGTAGGGGCAGGGGGAAGCAATCAGCCCCAGCATTTT. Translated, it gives CASSVGAGGSNQPQHF.

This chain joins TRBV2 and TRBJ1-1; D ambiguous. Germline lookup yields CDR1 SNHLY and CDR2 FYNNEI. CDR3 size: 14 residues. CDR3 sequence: CALQKEGKDTEAFF. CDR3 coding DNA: TGTGCTCTACAAAAGGAGGGCAAGGACACTGAAGCTTTCTTT. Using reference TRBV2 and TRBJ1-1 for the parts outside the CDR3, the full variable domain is EPEVTQTPSHQVTQMGQEVILRCVPISNHLYFYWYRQILGQKVEFLVSFYNNEISEKSEIFDDQFSVERPDGSNFTLKIRSTKLEDSAMYFCALQKEGKDTEAFFGQGTRLTVV.

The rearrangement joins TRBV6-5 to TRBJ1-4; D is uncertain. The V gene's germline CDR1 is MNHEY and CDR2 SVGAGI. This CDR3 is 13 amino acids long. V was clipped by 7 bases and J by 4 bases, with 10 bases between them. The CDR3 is CASTEGYNEKLFF. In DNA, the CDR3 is TGTGCCAGCACTGAGGGATATAATGAAAAACTGTTTTTT.

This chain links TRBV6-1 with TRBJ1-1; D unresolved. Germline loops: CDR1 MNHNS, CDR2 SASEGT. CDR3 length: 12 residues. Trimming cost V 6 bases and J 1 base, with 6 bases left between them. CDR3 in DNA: TGTGCCAGCAGGGCAGAGAACACTGAAGCTTTCTTT. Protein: CASRAENTEAFF.